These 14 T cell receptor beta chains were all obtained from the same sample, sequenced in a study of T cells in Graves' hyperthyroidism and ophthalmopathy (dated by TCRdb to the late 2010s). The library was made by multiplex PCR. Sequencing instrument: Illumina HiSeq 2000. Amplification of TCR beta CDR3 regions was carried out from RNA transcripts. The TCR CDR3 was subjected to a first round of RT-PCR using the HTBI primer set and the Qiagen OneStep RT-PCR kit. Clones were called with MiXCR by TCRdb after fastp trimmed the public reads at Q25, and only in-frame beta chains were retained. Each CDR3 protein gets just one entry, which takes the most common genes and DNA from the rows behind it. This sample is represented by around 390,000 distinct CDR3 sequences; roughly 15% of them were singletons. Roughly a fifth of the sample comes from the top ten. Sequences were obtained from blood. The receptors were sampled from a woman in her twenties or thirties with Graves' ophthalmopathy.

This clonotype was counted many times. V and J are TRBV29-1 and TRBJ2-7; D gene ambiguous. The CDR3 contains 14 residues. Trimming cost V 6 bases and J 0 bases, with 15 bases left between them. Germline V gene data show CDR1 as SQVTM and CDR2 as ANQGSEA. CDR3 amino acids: CSVRQSPSSYEQYF. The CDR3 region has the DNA TGCAGCGTCCGACAATCCCCTAGCTCCTACGAGCAGTACTTC.

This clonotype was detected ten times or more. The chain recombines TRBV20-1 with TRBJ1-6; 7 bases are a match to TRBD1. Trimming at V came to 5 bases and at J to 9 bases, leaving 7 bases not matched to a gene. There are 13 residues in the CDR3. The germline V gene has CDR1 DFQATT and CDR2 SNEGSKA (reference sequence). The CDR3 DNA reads TGCAGTGCTTTCACAGGGGAGGGTTCACCCCTCCACTTT. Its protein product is CSAFTGEGSPLHF.

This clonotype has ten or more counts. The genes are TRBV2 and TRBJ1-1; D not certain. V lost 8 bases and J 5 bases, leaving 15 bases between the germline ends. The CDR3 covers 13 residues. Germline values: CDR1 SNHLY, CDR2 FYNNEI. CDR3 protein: CASSTDPLTEAFF. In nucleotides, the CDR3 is TGTGCCAGCTCTACAGACCCCCTTACTGAAGCTTTCTTT.

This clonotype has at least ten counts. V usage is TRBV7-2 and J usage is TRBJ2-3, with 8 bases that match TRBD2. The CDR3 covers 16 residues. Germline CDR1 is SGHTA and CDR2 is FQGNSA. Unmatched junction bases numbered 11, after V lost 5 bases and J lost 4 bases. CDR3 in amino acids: CASSIAPLAGPDTQYF. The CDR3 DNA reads TGTGCCAGCAGCATCGCACCCTTAGCGGGGCCAGATACGCAGTATTTT. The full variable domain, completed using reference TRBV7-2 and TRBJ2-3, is GAGVSQSPSNKVTEKGKDVELRCDPISGHTALYWYRQSLGQGLEFLIYFQGNSAPDKSGLPSDRFSAERTGGSVSTLTIQRTQQEDSAVYLCASSIAPLAGPDTQYFGPGTRLTVL.

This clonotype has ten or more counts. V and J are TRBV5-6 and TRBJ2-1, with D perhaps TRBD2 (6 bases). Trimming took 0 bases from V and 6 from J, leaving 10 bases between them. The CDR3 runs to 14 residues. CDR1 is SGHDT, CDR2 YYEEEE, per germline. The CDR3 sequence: CASSLEGGANEQFF. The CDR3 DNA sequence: TGTGCCAGCAGCTTGGAAGGCGGGGCCAATGAGCAGTTCTTC.

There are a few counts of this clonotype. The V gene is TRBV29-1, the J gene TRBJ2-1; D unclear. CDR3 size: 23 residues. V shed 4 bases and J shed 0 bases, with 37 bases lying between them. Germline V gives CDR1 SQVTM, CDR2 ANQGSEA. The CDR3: CSVVARLWLIRWAWVSSYNEQFF. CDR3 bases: TGCAGCGTTGTAGCTAGATTATGGTTAATACGATGGGCCTGGGTAAGCTCCTACAATGAGCAGTTCTTC.

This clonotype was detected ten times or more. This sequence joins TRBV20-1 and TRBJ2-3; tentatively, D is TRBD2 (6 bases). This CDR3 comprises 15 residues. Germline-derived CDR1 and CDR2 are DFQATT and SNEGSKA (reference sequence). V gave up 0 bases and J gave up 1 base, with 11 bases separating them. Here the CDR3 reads CSARDLSGGTDTQYF. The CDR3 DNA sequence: TGCAGTGCTAGAGATTTGTCGGGGGGCACAGATACGCAGTATTTT.

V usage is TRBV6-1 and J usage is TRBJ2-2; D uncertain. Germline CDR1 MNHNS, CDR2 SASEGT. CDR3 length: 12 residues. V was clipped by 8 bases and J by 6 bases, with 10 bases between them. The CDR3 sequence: CASGGSSGELFF. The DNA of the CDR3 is TGTGCCAGCGGTGGGTCGTCCGGGGAGCTGTTTTTT.

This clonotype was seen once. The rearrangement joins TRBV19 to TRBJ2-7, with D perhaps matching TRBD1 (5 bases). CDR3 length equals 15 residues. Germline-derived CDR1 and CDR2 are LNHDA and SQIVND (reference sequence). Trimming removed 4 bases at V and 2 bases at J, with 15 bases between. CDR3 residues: CASSRRQSSAYEQYF. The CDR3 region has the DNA TGTGCCAGTAGTAGAAGACAGAGTTCAGCCTACGAGCAGTACTTC.

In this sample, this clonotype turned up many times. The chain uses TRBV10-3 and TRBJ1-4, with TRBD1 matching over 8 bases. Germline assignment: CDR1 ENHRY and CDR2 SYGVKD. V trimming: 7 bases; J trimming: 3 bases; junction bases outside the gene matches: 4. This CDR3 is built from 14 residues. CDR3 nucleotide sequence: TGTGCCATCAAACCGGGACAGGCTAATGAAAAACTGTTTTTT. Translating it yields CAIKPGQANEKLFF.

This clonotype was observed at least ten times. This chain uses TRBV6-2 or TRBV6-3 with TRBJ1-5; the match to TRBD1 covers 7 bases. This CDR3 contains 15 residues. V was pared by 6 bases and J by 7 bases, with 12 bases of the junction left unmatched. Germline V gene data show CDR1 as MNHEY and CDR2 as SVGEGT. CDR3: CASSYLRQGGQPQHF. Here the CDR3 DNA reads TGTGCCAGCAGCTACCTCAGGCAGGGGGGACAGCCCCAGCATTTT.

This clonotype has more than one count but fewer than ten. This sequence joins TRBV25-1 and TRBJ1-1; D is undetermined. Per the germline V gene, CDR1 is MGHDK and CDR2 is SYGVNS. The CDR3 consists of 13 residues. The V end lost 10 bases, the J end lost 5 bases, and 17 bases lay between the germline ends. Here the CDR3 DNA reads TGTGCCACCTCGACAACCACGGGGACTGAAGCTTTCTTT. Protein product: CATSTTTGTEAFF. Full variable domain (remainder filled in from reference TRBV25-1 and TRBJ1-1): EADIYQTPRYLVIGTGKKITLECSQTMGHDKMYWYQQDPGMELHLIHYSYGVNSTEKGDLSSESTVSRIRTEHFPLTLESARPSHTSQYLCATSTTTGTEAFFGQGTRLTVV.

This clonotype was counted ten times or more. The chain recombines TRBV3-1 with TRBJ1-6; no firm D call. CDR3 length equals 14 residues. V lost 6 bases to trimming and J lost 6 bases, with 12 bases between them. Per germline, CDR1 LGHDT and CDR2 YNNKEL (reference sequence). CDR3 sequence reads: CASRDLPSNSPLHF. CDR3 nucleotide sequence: TGTGCCAGCAGGGATCTGCCGTCTAATTCACCCCTCCACTTT. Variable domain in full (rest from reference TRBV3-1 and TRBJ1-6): DTAVSQTPKYLVTQMGNDKSIKCEQNLGHDTMYWYKQDSKKFLKIMFSYNNKELIINETVPNRFSPKSPDKAHLNLHINSLELGDSAVYFCASRDLPSNSPLHFGNGTRLTVT.

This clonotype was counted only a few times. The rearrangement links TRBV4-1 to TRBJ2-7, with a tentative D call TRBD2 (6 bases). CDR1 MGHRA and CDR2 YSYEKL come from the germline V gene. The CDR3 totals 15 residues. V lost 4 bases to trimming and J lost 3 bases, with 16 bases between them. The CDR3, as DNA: TGCGCCAGCAGCCCCGGGGCCGCGGGGAGCTACGAGCAGTACTTC. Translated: CASSPGAAGSYEQYF.